Given below is one T cell receptor (beta chain) in context. What it binds is unknown. Libraries were prepared by immunoSEQ multiplex PCR; TCRdb keeps only in-frame clonotypes and omits some of them. The sample shows approximately 150,000 clones, about 88% of them seen only once. This CDR3 contains 13 residues. V was trimmed by 3 bases and J by 2 bases, leaving 7 bases between them. Germline loops: CDR1 SGHAT, CDR2 FQNNGV. The record originates from a study of cytotoxic CD8 clonotypes in ibrutinib-treated CLL. Study-wide results and caveats: For progressing versus sustained-remission patients, sampling times were not the same. The clonality went up when patients responded to ibrutinib and dropped back toward baseline at progression. Contraction or stability on treatment was seen for public clonotypes, which were uncommon.

The rearrangement joins TRBV11-2 to TRBJ1-1; no clear D. This material consisted of PBMCs, taken at disease progression, from a patient treated with ibrutinib. The receptor's source is a human donor with chronic lymphocytic leukemia. CDR3 protein: CASSFGHNTEAFF. Here the CDR3 DNA reads TGTGCCAGCAGCTTCGGGCACAACACTGAAGCTTTCTTT.